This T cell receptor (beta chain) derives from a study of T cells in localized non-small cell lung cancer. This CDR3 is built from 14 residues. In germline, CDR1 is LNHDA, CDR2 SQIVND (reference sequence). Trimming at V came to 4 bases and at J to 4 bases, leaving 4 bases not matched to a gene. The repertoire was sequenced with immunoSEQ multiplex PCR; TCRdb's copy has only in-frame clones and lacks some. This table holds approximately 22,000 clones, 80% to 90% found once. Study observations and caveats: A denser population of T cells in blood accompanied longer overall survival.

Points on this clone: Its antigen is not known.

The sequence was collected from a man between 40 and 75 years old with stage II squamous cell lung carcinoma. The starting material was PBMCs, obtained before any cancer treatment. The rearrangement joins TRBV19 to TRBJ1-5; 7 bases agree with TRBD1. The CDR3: CASSRDSGNQPQHF. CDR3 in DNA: TGTGCCAGTAGTAGGGACAGCGGAAATCAGCCCCAGCATTTT.